The T cell receptor beta chain under discussion was sequenced for a study of metastatic and nonmetastatic thyroid tumors. On the study more broadly: From malignant and benign thyroid patients, repertoires in blood and in tumor or nodule tissue were compared. Findings and caveats of the study: A significant increase in TCR beta diversity was reportedly seen in malignant thyroid tumors relative to benign nodules, in blood and tumor.

Thyroid surgery was performed in patients who had received no treatment beforehand. Authors' methods: Between-group CDR3 differences, defined by clinicopathological status, yielded a distant-metastasis classifier for papillary thyroid cancer. TCRdb re-analyzed the PCR reads through MiXCR. What appears here as the V and J calls and clone size reflects TCRdb's work, not the paper's. The repertoire includes more than 20,000 clones, roughly 25% of them detected once, and 9% to 15% sits in the top ten. This clone occurred once. Antigen: not known. From germline, CDR1 is SGHTA and CDR2 FQGNSA. The CDR3 is 15 amino acids. V lost 4 bases to trimming and J lost 4 bases, with 17 bases between them.

Source material: tumor tissue. This chain joins TRBV7-2 and TRBJ2-7; the D call may be TRBD1 or TRBD2 (6 bases each). The receptor was isolated from a male donor with papillary thyroid cancer or a benign thyroid nodule (not recorded which). Some clones in this sample may be carry-over from other donors' samples. This CDR3 is CASSYCSGGGYEQYF. The CDR3 DNA reads as TGTGCCAGCAGCTACTGTTCTGGAGGGGGGTACGAGCAGTACTTC. The full variable domain, completed using reference TRBV7-2 and TRBJ2-7, is GAGVSQSPSNKVTEKGKDVELRCDPISGHTALYWYRQSLGQGLEFLIYFQGNSAPDKSGLPSDRFSAERTGGSVSTLTIQRTQQEDSAVYLCASSYCSGGGYEQYFGPGTRLTVT.